This entry features one T cell receptor beta chain sequence. Its target antigen remains unknown. Qualities for individual bases were not recorded, and no much larger clone is one base off. TCRbeta CDR3 regions were amplified from genomic DNA by means of the immunoSEQ Assay, a bias-controlled multiplex PCR. On the authors' methods: Nucleated cell counts per sample were estimated from amplification of reference gene primers within the assay. Sequence reads were collapsed and filtered to measure the absolute abundance of every unique TCRbeta CDR3 rearrangement. For each sample, productive Simpson clonality was calculated by taking the square root of Simpson's diversity index across productive rearrangements. As stored in TCRdb, this immuneACCESS dataset retains in-frame rearrangements with V and J assigned. A fraction of the clones does not appear; measured against another copy, unresolved V genes explain less than half of the discrepancy, and the remainder lacks a known reason. V and J calls and clone size are given by that table; D and trimming were obtained from the DNA. The sample table shows 310,000 or so clones, and 80% to 90% are seen once. Clones ranked in the top ten supply 7.5% to 10% of the sample.

The data belong to a study of blood T cell repertoires in COVID-19 (dated by TCRdb to about 2020). About the full investigation: Samples from collaborators originated in the United States, Italy and Spain and spanned both the acute and convalescent phases of COVID-19. A de-identified subject ID, COVID-19 status, age in years and sex were almost always included in the sample metadata. The samples were drawn from the first 160 participants of the ongoing ImmuneRACE study and from 1,254 subjects provided by 6 global collaborators. A freely available public database, intended as a resource for researchers studying the immune response to SARS-CoV-2, is where the repertoires were released. The prospective study material was composed of cDNA or gDNA derived from T cells, B-cell-depleted T cells, or PBMCs. Where HLA class I and class II types were available, the types were taken from metadata supplied by the sample provider, not from assay-based typing. Subjects who had been exposed to COVID-19, were actively infected with it, or had recovered from it provided the deeply sampled blood TCRbeta repertoires that made up the dataset. What the work shows at the level of the full study, not this receptor alone: Clinical and demographic metadata were provided uncurated, with the amount varying by source and participant.

One collaborating source in Seattle enrolled patients while the patients were actively infected and followed the patients over time throughout the course of disease. Whole blood was collected in K2EDTA tubes by collaborating institutions according to the institutions' own protocols. Collaborator samples were shipped for TCRbeta analysis as frozen whole blood, isolated PBMCs, or DNA extracted from either sample type. The CDR3 measures 14 amino acids from cysteine to phenylalanine. The DNA shown is the 42-base CDR3, in frame from base 1. Per the germline V gene, SGHRS is the CDR1 and YFSETQ is the CDR2. Relative to germline, V is 4 bases shorter and J is 8 bases shorter, with 17 bases between their ends.

The receptor chain draws on TRBV5-1 and TRBJ2-3; the D segment could be TRBD2, given 6 matching bases. Specimen: peripheral blood. The receptor was isolated from a man aged 25 to 40 with COVID-19, enrolled during active disease. The DNA reads as follows: TGCGCCAGCAGCCTGACTAGTGCAGGTGGTACGCAGTATTTT. Its protein reads: CASSLTSAGGTQYF.